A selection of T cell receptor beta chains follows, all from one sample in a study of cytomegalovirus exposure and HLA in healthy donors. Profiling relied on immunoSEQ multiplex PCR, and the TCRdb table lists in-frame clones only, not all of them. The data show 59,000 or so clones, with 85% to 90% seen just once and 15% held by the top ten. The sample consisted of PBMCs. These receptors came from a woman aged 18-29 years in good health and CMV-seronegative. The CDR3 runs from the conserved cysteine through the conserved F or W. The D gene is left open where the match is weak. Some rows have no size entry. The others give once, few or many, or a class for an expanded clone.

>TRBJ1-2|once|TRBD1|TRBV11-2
CASSLLRDREGDYGYTF
TGTGCCAGCAGCTTACTCCGGGACAGGGAAGGAGACTATGGCTACACCTTC
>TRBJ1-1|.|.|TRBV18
CASSAGADTEAFF
TGTGCCAGCTCAGCAGGGGCGGACACTGAAGCTTTCTTT
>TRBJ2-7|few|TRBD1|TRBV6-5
CASSYTGQGAYEQYF
TGTGCCAGCAGTTACACAGGACAGGGGGCTTACGAGCAGTACTTC
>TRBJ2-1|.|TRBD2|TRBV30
CAWGLAGDNEQFF
TGTGCCTGGGGACTAGCGGGAGACAATGAGCAGTTCTTC
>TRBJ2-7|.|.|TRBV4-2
CASSQDPRQDSYEQYF
TGTGCCAGCAGCCAAGATCCGAGACAGGACTCCTACGAGCAGTACTTC
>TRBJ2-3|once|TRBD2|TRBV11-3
CASSLTSGGMNTQYF
TGTGCCAGCAGCTTAACTAGCGGGGGGATGAATACGCAGTATTTT
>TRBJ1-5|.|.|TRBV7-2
CASSLAPGIQPQHF
TGTGCCAGCAGCTTAGCTCCAGGGATTCAGCCCCAGCATTTT
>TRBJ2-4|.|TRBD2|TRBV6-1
CASSEVRLAAGGAKNIQYF
TGTGCCAGCAGTGAAGTGAGACTAGCGGCAGGGGGAGCCAAAAACATTCAGTACTTC
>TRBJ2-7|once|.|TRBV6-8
CASSPHSGGYPHREQYF
TGTGCCAGCAGCCCCCACTCCGGAGGGTACCCCCATCGGGAGCAGTACTTC
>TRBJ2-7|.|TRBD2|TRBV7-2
CASSLYFASGFGEQYF
TGTGCCAGCAGCTTATATTTTGCTAGCGGGTTCGGCGAGCAGTACTTC
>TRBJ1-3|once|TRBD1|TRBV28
CASRQGGSGNTIYF
TGTGCCAGCCGACAGGGGGGCTCTGGAAACACCATATATTTT
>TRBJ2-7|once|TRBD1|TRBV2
CASSVDRVNEQYF
TGTGCCAGCAGTGTAGACAGGGTCAACGAGCAGTACTTC
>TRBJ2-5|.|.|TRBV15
CATSRGEETQYF
TGTGCCACCAGCAGAGGCGAAGAGACCCAGTACTTC
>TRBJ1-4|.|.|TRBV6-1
CASSERARGSLDEKLFF
TGTGCCAGCAGTGAAAGGGCGCGGGGTAGCCTTGATGAAAAACTGTTTTTT
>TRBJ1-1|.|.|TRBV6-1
CASSRVRNTEAFF
TGTGCCAGCAGCAGGGTACGGAACACTGAAGCTTTCTTT
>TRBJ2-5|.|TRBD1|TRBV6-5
CASSYSRTGDGTQYF
TGTGCCAGCAGTTACTCTCGGACAGGGGACGGGACCCAGTACTTC
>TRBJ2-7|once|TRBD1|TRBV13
CASSIRDSSYEQYF
TGTGCCAGCAGCATAAGGGACAGCTCCTACGAGCAGTACTTC
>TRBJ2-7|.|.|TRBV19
CASSPSGISYEQYF
TGTGCCAGTAGCCCCTCGGGGATCTCCTACGAGCAGTACTTC
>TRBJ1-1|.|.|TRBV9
CARTLNQGSEAFF
TGTGCCAGGACCCTAAATCAGGGATCAGAAGCTTTCTTT
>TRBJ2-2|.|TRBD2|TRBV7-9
CASSALLAGAPYGELFF
TGTGCCAGCAGCGCCCTACTAGCGGGAGCCCCTTACGGGGAGCTGTTTTTT
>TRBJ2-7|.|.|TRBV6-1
CASRQGFHEQYF
TGTGCCAGCAGACAGGGTTTCCACGAGCAGTACTTC
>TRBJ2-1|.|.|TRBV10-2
CASSEEREQFF
TGCGCCAGCAGTGAAGAGCGGGAGCAGTTCTTC
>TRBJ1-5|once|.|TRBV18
CASSPGQTANQPQHF
TGTGCCAGCTCACCAGGGCAGACGGCAAATCAGCCCCAGCATTTT
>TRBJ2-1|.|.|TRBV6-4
CASSDQKDSPYNEQFF
TGTGCCAGCAGTGACCAGAAGGACAGCCCATACAATGAGCAGTTCTTC
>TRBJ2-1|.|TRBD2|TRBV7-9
CASSLAGGYNEQFF
TGTGCCAGCAGTTTAGCGGGAGGCTACAATGAGCAGTTCTTC
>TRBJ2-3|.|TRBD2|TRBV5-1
CASSLTSGGADTQYF
TGCGCCAGCAGCTTGACTAGCGGGGGGGCAGATACGCAGTATTTT
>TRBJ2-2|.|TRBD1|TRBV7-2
CASRTTGTGSPGELFF
TGTGCCAGCAGGACTACCGGGACAGGGTCCCCCGGGGAGCTGTTTTTT
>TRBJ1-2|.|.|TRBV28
CASRSRQLKGYTF
TGTGCCAGCAGGTCGCGACAGCTAAAGGGCTACACCTTC
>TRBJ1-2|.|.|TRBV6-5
CASSYSTVDFYGYTF
TGTGCCAGCAGTTACTCTACAGTGGACTTCTATGGCTACACCTTC
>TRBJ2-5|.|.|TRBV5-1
CASSLATLEETQYF
TGCGCCAGCAGCTTGGCCACTCTAGAAGAGACCCAGTACTTC
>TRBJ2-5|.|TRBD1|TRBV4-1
CASSRQGQTQETQYF
TGCGCCAGCAGCCGCCAGGGACAGACCCAAGAGACCCAGTACTTC
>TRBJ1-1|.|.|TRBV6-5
CASSKGGSEAFF
TGTGCCAGCAGCAAGGGGGGGTCTGAAGCTTTCTTT
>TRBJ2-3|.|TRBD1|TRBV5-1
CASSFRDRGTDTQYF
TGCGCCAGCAGTTTCCGGGACAGGGGCACAGATACGCAGTATTTT
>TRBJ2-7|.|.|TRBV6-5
CASSRGGFPYEQYF
TGTGCCAGCAGCAGGGGTGGATTCCCCTACGAGCAGTACTTC
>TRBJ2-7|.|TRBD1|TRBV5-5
CASSPGTGLSYEQYF
TGTGCCAGCAGCCCTGGGACAGGGCTCTCCTACGAGCAGTACTTC
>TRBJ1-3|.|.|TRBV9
CASSVEGGGPGNTIYF
TGTGCCAGCAGCGTAGAGGGGGGGGGCCCTGGAAACACCATATATTTT
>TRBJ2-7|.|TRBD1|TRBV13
CASSPRGTEKYEQYF
TGTGCCAGCAGCCCCCGAGGGACAGAGAAATACGAGCAGTACTTC
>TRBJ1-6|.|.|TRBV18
CASSPGETGSPLHF
TGTGCCAGCTCACCAGGGGAGACGGGTTCACCCCTCCACTTT
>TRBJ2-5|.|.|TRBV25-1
CASSEPELETQYF
TGTGCCAGCAGCGAACCTGAACTCGAGACCCAGTACTTC
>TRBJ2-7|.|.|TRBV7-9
CASTLQGEQYF
TGTGCCAGCACCCTCCAGGGGGAGCAGTACTTC
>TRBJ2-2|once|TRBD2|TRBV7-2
CASSLARLAGVTGELFF
TGTGCCAGCAGCTTAGCGCGGCTAGCGGGAGTTACCGGGGAGCTGTTTTTT
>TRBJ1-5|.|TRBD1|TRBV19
CASSILTGGDQPQHF
TGTGCCAGTAGTATTTTGACAGGGGGGGATCAGCCCCAGCATTTT
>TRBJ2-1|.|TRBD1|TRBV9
CASSVGQGAANEQFF
TGTGCCAGCAGCGTAGGACAGGGGGCGGCCAATGAGCAGTTCTTC
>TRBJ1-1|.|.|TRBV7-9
CATVPGGNTEAFF
TGTGCCACCGTCCCGGGGGGAAACACTGAAGCTTTCTTT
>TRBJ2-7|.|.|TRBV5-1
CASTGGAPHEQYF
TGCGCCAGCACTGGGGGGGCGCCCCACGAGCAGTACTTC
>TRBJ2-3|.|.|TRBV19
CASSIHYSEGTDTQYF
TGTGCCAGTAGTATTCACTATTCAGAGGGCACAGATACGCAGTATTTT